Below are 21 T cell receptor beta chains sequenced from a single sample in a study of T cells in Graves' hyperthyroidism and ophthalmopathy (dated by TCRdb to 2018 to 2020). The library was built by means of multiplex PCR. Instrument used: Illumina HiSeq 2000. Amplification of TCR beta CDR3 regions was carried out from RNA transcripts. The TCR CDR3 was subjected to a first round of RT-PCR using the HTBI primer set and the Qiagen OneStep RT-PCR kit. TCRdb's own reprocessing of the public reads used fastp at Q25 and MiXCR and kept productive beta chains. Records with the same CDR3 protein are collapsed into one entry carrying the most frequent genes and DNA. This sample comprises more than 300,000 distinct CDR3 sequences, about 18% of them detected only once. 40% of the sample is taken by the ten largest. Sequenced: blood. These receptors all stem from a man between 18 and 29 years old with Graves' ophthalmopathy.

The J gene is TRBJ1-2, the V gene TRBV5-1, with 7 bases matching TRBD1. The trim removed 0 bases at V and 1 base at J, leaving 6 bases unmatched. In germline, CDR1 is SGHRS, CDR2 YFSETQ. There are 16 residues in the CDR3. The CDR3 nucleotides are TGCGCCAGCAGCTTGGAGACAGGGTCCTTTAACTATGGCTACACCTTC. Translation gives CASSLETGSFNYGYTF.

The V call is TRBV10-1, the J call TRBJ2-3; D gene uncertain. V lost 4 bases and J lost 0, with 8 bases in between. The germline V gene has CDR1 WNHNN and CDR2 SYGVQD (reference sequence). This CDR3 spans 14 amino acids. CDR3 sequence (DNA): TGCGCCAGCAGTGTGGGCGCTAGCACAGATACGCAGTATTTT. As protein: CASSVGASTDTQYF.

There are many counts of this clonotype. The chain employs TRBV20-1 and TRBJ1-1; possibly TRBD1 for D (5 bases). The V end was cut by 4 bases, the J end by 0 bases, with 9 bases between. Looked up from germline, CDR1 is DFQATT and CDR2 is SNEGSKA (reference sequence). CDR3 length: 13 residues. Written as DNA, the CDR3 is TGCAGTGCTATCCGGGGCATGAACACTGAAGCTTTCTTT. This codes for CSAIRGMNTEAFF.

This clonotype showed up just a few times. This chain connects TRBV7-9 to TRBJ1-4; maybe TRBD1 (6 bases). V was clipped by 5 bases and J by 3 bases, with 16 bases between them. Germline V gene lookup returns CDR1 SEHNR and CDR2 FQNEAQ (reference sequence). CDR3 size: 16 residues. The DNA of the CDR3 is TGTGCCAGCAGCCGAAACCCGGGACATCCTAATGAAAAACTGTTTTTT. Its translation: CASSRNPGHPNEKLFF.

This clonotype appeared a few times. J is TRBJ2-1 and V is TRBV19; a possible D gene is TRBD1 (5 bases). The CDR3 loop spans 17 amino acids. V was clipped by 4 bases and J by 7 bases, with 23 bases between them. Germline V lookup: CDR1 LNHDA, CDR2 SQIVND (reference sequence). CDR3 sequence (DNA): TGTGCCAGTAGTACCGCCCACACGGGCAGGGTATATAATGAGCAGTTCTTC. This sequence encodes CASSTAHTGRVYNEQFF.

This clonotype was observed a few times. The rearrangement links TRBV6-1 to TRBJ2-4, with 7 positions matching TRBD1. CDR1 is MNHNS and CDR2 is SASEGT in the germline V gene. J was trimmed by 5 bases and V by 5 bases; bases with no gene match: 3. The length of the CDR3 is 13 residues. The CDR3 region is CASSSTGENIQYF. CDR3 DNA: TGTGCCAGCAGTTCCACAGGGGAAAACATTCAGTACTTC.

This chain joins TRBV3-1 and TRBJ2-1, with 10 bases lining up with TRBD2. CDR3 length equals 16 residues. CDR1 is LGHDT, CDR2 YNNKEL, per germline (reference sequence). The junction had 11 bases not matched to a gene; V was cut back by 4 bases and J by 8 bases. The CDR3 here is CASSLLQLAGEDEQFF. As DNA, the CDR3 is TGTGCCAGCAGCCTACTACAGCTAGCGGGAGAGGATGAGCAGTTCTTC.

The chain uses TRBV10-3 and TRBJ2-5; D possibly corresponds to TRBD2 (7 bases). Germline lookup yields CDR1 ENHRY and CDR2 SYGVKD. The CDR3 totals 15 residues. V lost 8 bases and J lost 2, with 18 bases in between. CDR3 DNA: TGTGCCATCGGGGGAGGCGGGGGCAAACAAGAGACCCAGTACTTC. Residues: CAIGGGGGKQETQYF.

This clonotype came up many times. V is TRBV11-2 and J is TRBJ1-2, with no clear D. The CDR3 totals 13 residues. Germline CDR1 is SGHAT and CDR2 is FQNNGV. The germline V and J ends were trimmed by 5 bases and 7 bases, with 14 bases remaining between them. CDR3 region: CASSPGRIGGYTF. CDR3 DNA sequence: TGTGCCAGCAGCCCTGGGCGGATAGGTGGCTACACCTTC.

This clonotype was seen ten or more times. J is TRBJ2-1 and V is TRBV12-5; D gene ambiguous. Trimming left V 3 bases short and J 7 bases short, with 16 bases between. The V gene's germline CDR1 is LGHNT and CDR2 FRNRAP. The CDR3 contains 15 residues. The CDR3 DNA sequence: TGTGCTAGTGGTTTAGAGCGATACCCGGGTAATGAGCAGTTCTTC. Translated: CASGLERYPGNEQFF.

This clonotype was seen only a few times. The chain links TRBV7-2 to TRBJ2-5; D is unresolved. CDR3 length: 13 residues. Trimming removed 1 base at V and 5 bases at J, with 8 bases between. Germline V gene sequence: CDR1 SGHTA, CDR2 FQGNSA. The CDR3 DNA reads as TGTGCCAGCAGCTTAGTCTCGCGGGAGACCCAGTACTTC. This codes for CASSLVSRETQYF.

This clonotype was found a few times. This chain connects TRBV7-9 to TRBJ1-1; no clear D gene. Germline-derived CDR1 and CDR2 are SEHNR and FQNEAQ (reference sequence). This CDR3 is 12 amino acids long. V was shortened by 4 bases and J by 5 bases, with 8 bases between the two germline ends. CDR3 protein: CASSSHRTEAFF. The CDR3 nucleotides read TGTGCCAGCAGCTCCCATAGGACTGAAGCTTTCTTT.

Ten or more counts support this clonotype. The V gene is TRBV4-1, the J gene TRBJ2-5, with D possibly matching TRBD1 (5 bases). Trimming shortened V by 2 bases and J by 5 bases, and 15 bases separated the two germline ends. CDR1 and CDR2 (germline): MGHRA, YSYEKL. This CDR3 contains 15 residues. This CDR3 reads CASSQSGRDGETQYF. The CDR3 nucleotides read TGCGCCAGCAGCCAATCGGGCAGGGATGGGGAGACCCAGTACTTC.

This clonotype was counted between two and nine times. The CDR3 bases are TGTGCCAGCAGCTCTGAGACAGGGCGATGGTCACCCCTCCACTTT. Encoded protein: CASSSETGRWSPLHF. The J gene is TRBJ1-6, the V gene TRBV7-9, with 7 nucleotides matching TRBD1. Germline V gene sequence: CDR1 SEHNR, CDR2 FQNEAQ (reference sequence). The CDR3 sequence is 15 residues long. V was pared by 4 bases and J by 10 bases, with 10 bases of the junction left unmatched.

This clonotype showed up many times. V usage is TRBV5-1 and J usage is TRBJ1-2, with TRBD1 matching over 9 bases. The V segment lost 1 base and the J segment 6 bases; nucleotides outside the gene matches: 4. From germline, CDR1 is SGHRS and CDR2 YFSETQ. This CDR3 has 14 amino acids. CDR3 in amino acids: CASSLTGGADGYTF. Written as DNA, the CDR3 is TGCGCCAGCAGCTTGACAGGGGGCGCGGATGGCTACACCTTC.

This clonotype was seen only a few times. A much larger clone differs from this one at a single base, so this may be a read error. This chain links TRBV5-1 with TRBJ1-1, with D hard to call. CDR1 is SGHRS and CDR2 is YFSETQ in the germline V gene. V was shortened by 8 bases and J by 1 base, with 15 bases between the two germline ends. The CDR3 is made up of 14 amino acids. The CDR3 bases are TGCGCCAGTGCACTGAATCCGGAGAACACTGAAGCTTTCTTT. The encoded protein is CASALNPENTEAFF.

On this clonotype: This CDR3 fails to terminate in the conserved phenylalanine or tryptophan, so it likely reflects a read error. This sequence joins TRBV7-9 and TRBJ2-3; D remains unclear. Trimming stripped 1 base from V and 4 bases from J, with 12 bases between. Looked up from germline, CDR1 is SEHNR and CDR2 is FQNEAQ (reference sequence). This CDR3 is built from 15 residues. CDR3 protein: CASSLGAAISDTQYS. CDR3 in DNA: TGTGCCAGCAGCTTAGGGGCAGCAATTTCAGATACGCAGTATTCT.

This clonotype has ten or more counts. The chain is built from TRBV3-1 and TRBJ2-3; possibly TRBD2 for D (7 bases). The CDR3 is 14 amino acids. Germline-derived CDR1 and CDR2 are LGHDT and YNNKEL (reference sequence). V was clipped by 1 base and J by 9 bases, with 14 bases between them. CDR3 sequence: CASSQARGRGTQYF. CDR3 in DNA: TGTGCCAGCAGCCAAGCGCGGGGGCGGGGGACGCAGTATTTT.

This clonotype was counted between two and nine times. V usage is TRBV24-1 and J usage is TRBJ2-1; TRBD1 agrees at 9 bases. This CDR3 region has 12 residues. Germline V gene lookup returns CDR1 KGHDR and CDR2 SFDVKD. J was trimmed by 9 bases and V by 7 bases; bases with no gene match: 3. CDR3 protein: CATRQGAGEQFF. CDR3 nucleotides: TGTGCCACCAGACAGGGGGCCGGTGAGCAGTTCTTC.

With respect to this clonotype: Since a much larger clone is just one base distant, this may be a read error. The gene calls are TRBV12-3 or TRBV12-4 and TRBJ1-1; 11 bases line up with TRBD1. Trimming cost V 4 bases and J 7 bases; bases outside gene matches: 5. CDR3 size: 14 residues. The CDR3 region has the DNA TGTGCCAGCAGTTCCCCGGACAGGGGGCTTGAAGCTTTCTTT. It codes for CASSSPDRGLEAFF.

Ten or more counts support this clonotype. This CDR3 is CASSPSSGGVDEQFF. The CDR3 bases are TGTGCCAGCTCACCATCTAGCGGGGGGGTAGATGAGCAGTTCTTC. This chain links TRBV18 with TRBJ2-1; 12 bases agree with TRBD2. The junction had 4 bases not matched to a gene; V was cut back by 2 bases and J by 8 bases. The CDR3 is 15 residues long. Germline-derived CDR1 and CDR2 are KGHSH and LQKENI.